These T cell receptor beta chains were read from a single sample in a study of monozygotic twins with inflammatory bowel disease. One entry per CDR3 protein, without DNA, is what TCRdb gives after re-calling the 5' RACE reads. This table lists some 150,000 distinct CDR3 sequences. Material for sequencing was blood. Every receptor here comes from a human donor with ulcerative colitis or Crohn's disease, or a healthy co-twin of an affected twin (not recorded which). Each CDR3 is given with its conserved first and last residue.

>TRBJ2-3|TRBV28
CASSSHRRGGASPTDTQYF
>TRBJ2-2|TRBV4-2
CASSDGTGLTGELFF
>TRBJ2-1|TRBV19
CASRVRERNEQFF
>TRBJ2-1|TRBV30
CAQRQGAGYNEQFF
>TRBJ2-2|TRBV12-3/TRBV12-4
CASNYEGVGELFF
>TRBJ2-1|TRBV19
CASSIRAVAGGSSYNEQFF
>TRBJ2-1|TRBV12-3/TRBV12-4
CASRSLGTYNEQFF
>TRBJ2-5|TRBV5-1
CASSLTGVQETQYF
>TRBJ1-5|TRBV30
CAWGTPSGAQHF
>TRBJ2-3|TRBV12-3/TRBV12-4
CASRQAGGRSDTQYF
>TRBJ2-7|TRBV9
CASSVDVRVYEQYF
>TRBJ1-1|TRBV20-1
CSARVGGWNTEAFF
>TRBJ1-4|TRBV5-4
CASSSRTGGMEKLFF
>TRBJ2-2|TRBV20-1
CSASSRIGNRELFF
>TRBJ1-2|TRBV7-9
CASSEPLSPYGYTF
>TRBJ2-2|TRBV20-1
CSARDRLAGNTGELFF
>TRBJ2-6|TRBV12-3/TRBV12-4
CASSSAGANVLTF
>TRBJ1-4|TRBV7-2
CASSLSGGSYEKLFF
>TRBJ2-3|TRBV4-2
CASSQVVGTTTDTQYF
>TRBJ2-3|TRBV4-2
CASSQDRTSGDTDTQYF
>TRBJ1-2|TRBV7-2
CASSLGGDSARLGYTF
>TRBJ1-1|TRBV6-1
CASSPHNSLTGENTEAFF
>TRBJ2-1|TRBV19
CASSPGTSFDEQFF
>TRBJ2-1|TRBV27
CASRIDRFNEQFF